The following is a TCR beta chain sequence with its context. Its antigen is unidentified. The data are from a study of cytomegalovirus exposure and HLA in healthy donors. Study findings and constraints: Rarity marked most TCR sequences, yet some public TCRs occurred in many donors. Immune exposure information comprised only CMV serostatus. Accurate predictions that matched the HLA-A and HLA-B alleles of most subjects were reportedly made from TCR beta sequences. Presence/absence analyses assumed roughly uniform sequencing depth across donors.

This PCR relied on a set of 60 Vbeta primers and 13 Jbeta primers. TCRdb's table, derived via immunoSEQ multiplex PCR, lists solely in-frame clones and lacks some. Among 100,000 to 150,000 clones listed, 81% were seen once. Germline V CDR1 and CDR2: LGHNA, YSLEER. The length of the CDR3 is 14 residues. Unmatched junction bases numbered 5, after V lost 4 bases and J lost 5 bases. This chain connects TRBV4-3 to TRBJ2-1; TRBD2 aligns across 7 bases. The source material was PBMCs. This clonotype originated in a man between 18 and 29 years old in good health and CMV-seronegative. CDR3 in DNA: TGCGCCAGCAGCCTCTCGGGAGGCGACAATGAGCAGTTCTTC. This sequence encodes CASSLSGGDNEQFF.